The 18 T cell receptor beta chains given below trace back to one sample, sequenced in a study of vaccination and CD4 T cells after COVID-19. Specified treatment: approximately 9-day PBMC culture with coronavirus spike peptide pools or control peptides (ViraFEST assay). These TCRs' antigens remain unknown. The Oncomine TCR Beta short-read assay generated sequence data from the DNA of cultured CD4+ T cells. TCRdb analysed the PCR reads with MiXCR anew, one entry per CDR3 protein. The data hold about 9,600 distinct CDR3 sequences, with approximately 30% observed a single time. The sample here was CD4+ T cells from blood, cultured in vitro, taken after SARS-CoV-2 vaccination. Every receptor here comes from a human donor who had recovered from COVID-19.

The genes are TRBV30 and TRBJ1-2; TRBD1 matches 7 bases. After removal of 3 bases from V and 0 bases from J, the junction contained 10 bases not matched to a gene. Germline V lookup: CDR1 GTSNPN, CDR2 SVGIG (reference sequence). The CDR3 totals 16 residues. The CDR3 sequence: CAWRARGGSANYGYTF. In nucleotides, the CDR3 is TGTGCCTGGAGGGCCAGGGGGGGTTCGGCTAACTATGGCTACACCTTC.

This clonotype was seen a handful of times. This chain's CDR3 is CASSQELVNEQFF. As DNA, the CDR3 is TGCGCCAGCAGCCAAGAGTTAGTAAATGAGCAGTTCTTC. J is TRBJ2-1 and V is TRBV4-3; D call uncertain. The V gene's germline CDR1 is LGHNA and CDR2 YSLEER. Deletions cut 0 bases from V and 7 bases from J, with 7 bases between. The CDR3 totals 13 residues.

The rearrangement joins TRBV6-1 to TRBJ2-7; D remains unclear. The CDR3 extends over 12 amino acids. Germline values: CDR1 MNHNS, CDR2 SASEGT. V shed 6 bases and J shed 2 bases, with 8 bases lying between them. The CDR3 DNA sequence: TGTGCCAGCAGGGGTAAAGCCTACGAGCAGTACTTC. It yields the protein CASRGKAYEQYF.

The V call is TRBV6-1, the J call TRBJ1-2; possibly TRBD1 for D (5 bases). Per the germline V gene, CDR1 is MNHNS and CDR2 is SASEGT. V lost 5 bases and J lost 7, with 14 bases in between. The CDR3 covers 13 residues. Here the CDR3 DNA reads TGTGCCAGCAGTAAGGAGGGGCGGCGTGGCTACACCTTC. Amino acid sequence: CASSKEGRRGYTF.

In its sample, this clonotype was seen a few times. V gene TRBV19 combines with J gene TRBJ1-2; 10 positions agree with TRBD1. Germline lookup yields CDR1 LNHDA and CDR2 SQIVND (reference sequence). J gave up 7 bases and V 7 bases, and 9 bases lay outside the gene matches. The CDR3 length is 14 residues. This CDR3 is CASIGRTGGRGYTF. CDR3 sequence (DNA): TGTGCCAGTATCGGCCGGACAGGGGGTCGTGGCTACACCTTC.

A few counts support this clonotype. The chain combines TRBV27 with TRBJ2-5; D uncertain. V lost 6 bases, J lost 3 bases, and 11 bases lay in between. The CDR3 runs 13 residues. Per germline, CDR1 MNHEY and CDR2 SMNVEV (reference sequence). CDR3 nucleotides: TGTGCCAGCAGCCACGGTGGGGAAGAGACCCAGTACTTC. Its translation is CASSHGGEETQYF.

This sequence joins TRBV11-3 and TRBJ1-6; D unresolved. The V end lost 2 bases, the J end lost 7 bases, and 9 bases lay between the germline ends. This CDR3 contains 14 residues. CDR1 is SGHNT, CDR2 YENEEA, per germline. CDR3 loop: CASSLTGGNSPLHF. The CDR3 bases are TGTGCCAGCAGCTTAACTGGAGGCAATTCACCCCTCCACTTT.

The rearrangement links TRBV19 to TRBJ2-7; the match to TRBD2 covers 11 bases. Unmatched junction bases numbered 12, after V lost 4 bases and J lost 4 bases. The CDR3 covers 17 residues. CDR1 and CDR2 (germline): LNHDA, SQIVND (reference sequence). CDR3: CASSRGSGRAGAYEQYF. CDR3 DNA sequence: TGTGCCAGTAGTAGGGGTAGCGGGAGGGCCGGCGCTTACGAGCAGTACTTC.

This clonotype was recorded a few times. V is TRBV20-1 and J is TRBJ1-3; D ambiguous. The CDR3 is 14 amino acids. Trimming cost V 2 bases and J 0 bases, with 8 bases left between them. Germline V gene lookup returns CDR1 DFQATT and CDR2 SNEGSKA (reference sequence). CDR3 in amino acids: CSARLPVSGNTIYF. The CDR3 nucleotides are TGCAGTGCTAGACTGCCGGTCTCTGGAAACACCATATATTTT.

The J gene is TRBJ2-4, the V gene TRBV20-1, with 16 bases lining up with TRBD2. Per the germline V gene, CDR1 is DFQATT and CDR2 is SNEGSKA (reference sequence). V lost 2 bases and J lost 4; bases outside the gene matches: 5. The CDR3 runs 17 residues. The CDR3 is CSARPGLAGGEKNIQYF. The DNA for the CDR3 is TGCAGTGCTAGACCGGGACTAGCGGGAGGGGAAAAAAACATTCAGTACTTC.

Points on this clonotype: Germline and junction disagree at one end, which may indicate a read error. The chain uses TRBV20-1 and TRBJ1-2; D might be TRBD1 (5 bases). The CDR3 runs 15 residues. The germline V gene has CDR1 DFQATT and CDR2 SNEGSKA (reference sequence). The CDR3 sequence: CSARSQGQGTYGYIF. CDR3 in DNA: TGCAGTGCTAGGTCGCAGGGTCAAGGTACCTATGGCTACATCTTC.

This clonotype was seen more than once but under ten times. The gene calls are TRBV7-2 and TRBJ2-7; TRBD1 might be the D (6 bases). V lost 4 bases and J lost 1, with 11 bases in between. The CDR3 has 14 residues. The germline V gene has CDR1 SGHTA and CDR2 FQGNSA. CDR3 coding DNA: TGTGCCAGCAGCTCGGGACACTCTTCCTACGAGCAGTACTTC. Protein product: CASSSGHSSYEQYF.

In its sample, this clonotype was seen a few times. The V gene is TRBV6-1, the J gene TRBJ1-2; 9 bases align to TRBD1. V shed 6 bases and J 8 bases; nucleotides not matched to a gene: 10. Germline CDR1 reads MNHNS; CDR2 reads SASEGT. This CDR3 spans 14 amino acids. For the CDR3, the DNA is TGTGCCAGCAGCAACTTACAGGGGGCGAAAGGCTACACCTTC. Encoded protein: CASSNLQGAKGYTF.

The V gene is TRBV15, the J gene TRBJ2-5; 7 bases are shared with TRBD2. Unmatched junction bases numbered 5, after V lost 0 bases and J lost 1 base. Germline V gene lookup returns CDR1 LNHNV and CDR2 YYDKDF (reference sequence). The CDR3 totals 16 residues. Written as DNA, the CDR3 is TGTGCCACCAGCAGAGAGCCCCCGGGAGGCCAAGAGACCCAGTACTTC. This gives the protein CATSREPPGGQETQYF.

This sequence joins TRBV6-2 or TRBV6-3 and TRBJ1-1; D is perhaps TRBD1 (5 bases). The V gene lost 6 bases and the J gene lost 4 bases, with 18 bases spanning the gap. CDR3 length: 15 amino acids. Germline V gene sequence: CDR1 MNHEY, CDR2 SVGEGT. CDR3 sequence: CASSPPPRDGTEAFF. For the CDR3, the DNA is TGTGCCAGCAGCCCCCCCCCGAGGGACGGCACTGAAGCTTTCTTT.

V usage is TRBV19 and J usage is TRBJ2-5; 13 nucleotides match TRBD2. Germline CDR1 and CDR2: LNHDA and SQIVND (reference sequence). This CDR3 is built from 16 residues. V lost 2 bases, J lost 5 bases, and 5 bases stayed unmatched. The CDR3 coding sequence is TGTGCCAGTAGTATAACCCTGGGACTAGCGGGGGAGACCCAGTACTTC. It translates to CASSITLGLAGETQYF.

This chain joins TRBV19 and TRBJ2-2, with D hard to call. CDR1 is LNHDA and CDR2 is SQIVND in the germline V gene (reference sequence). The length of the CDR3 is 15 residues. The V end was cut by 5 bases, the J end by 0 bases, with 10 bases between. The CDR3 reads CASSPEQTNTGELFF. DNA for the CDR3: TGTGCCAGTAGTCCAGAACAGACGAACACCGGGGAGCTGTTTTTT.

This clonotype is classed as medium-sized (0.01 to 0.1%). The rearrangement uses TRBV6-5 and TRBJ2-3, with D uncertain. V shed 1 base and J shed 6 bases, with 14 bases lying between them. Germline loops: CDR1 MNHEY, CDR2 SVGAGI. The length of the CDR3 is 15 residues. The CDR3 protein is CASSYYPPDRDTQYF. As DNA, the CDR3 is TGTGCCAGCAGTTACTACCCTCCGGATCGGGATACGCAGTATTTT.